A single sample gave rise to the 19 T cell receptor beta chains below, sequenced in a study of a mutant IDH1 vaccine in newly diagnosed glioma. Method: immunoSEQ multiplex PCR; TCRdb's copy keeps in-frame clones and lacks some. In the table there are roughly 38,000 clones, approximately 78% of which are singletons. The time point was: baseline, week 1 (first vaccination visit). Treatment indicated: pre-vaccination baseline after standard-of-care therapy. Sequencing was performed on PBMCs, taken from a glioma patient treated with radiotherapy, temozolomide or both. The receptors were sampled from a man in his forties with glioma. Some clones in this sample may be carry-over from other donors' samples.

The chain has TRBV7-8 and TRBJ1-3, with D uncertain. Germline V gives CDR1 SGHVS, CDR2 FQNEAQ. The germline V and J ends were trimmed by 5 bases and 0 bases, with 14 bases remaining between them. This CDR3 spans 16 amino acids. The CDR3 DNA is TGTGCCAGCAGCCCCCTGGGTTCAGGCTCTGGAAACACCATATATTTT. It translates to CASSPLGSGSGNTIYF.

This chain connects TRBV7-9 to TRBJ2-5; D is perhaps TRBD1 (6 bases). V was clipped by 5 bases and J by 3 bases, with 10 bases between them. Germline values: CDR1 SEHNR, CDR2 FQNEAQ (reference sequence). This CDR3 is built from 13 residues. Here the CDR3 DNA reads TGTGCCAGCAGCCCCTCAGGGGAAGAGACCCAGTACTTC. Amino acid sequence: CASSPSGEETQYF. The full variable domain, in which reference TRBV7-9 and TRBJ2-5 provide the parts outside the CDR3, is DTGVSQNPRHKITKRGQNVTFRCDPISEHNRLYWYRQTLGQGPEFLTYFQNEAQLEKSRLLSDRFSAERPKGSFSTLEIQRTEQGDSAMYLCASSPSGEETQYFGPGTRLLVL.

This chain connects TRBV7-3 to TRBJ1-1; no clear D. The V gene lost 3 bases and the J gene lost 4 bases, with 9 bases spanning the gap. There are 13 residues in the CDR3. The germline CDR1 and CDR2 sequences are SGHTA and FQGTGA. CDR3 protein: CASSLGVGTEAFF. Written as DNA, the CDR3 is TGTGCCAGCAGCTTGGGTGTGGGCACTGAAGCTTTCTTT.

The chain links TRBV14 to TRBJ2-1; D is unclear. Germline assignment: CDR1 SGHDN and CDR2 FVKESK. The germline V and J ends were trimmed by 0 bases and 0 bases, with 9 bases remaining between them. The CDR3 runs to 16 residues. Here the CDR3 DNA reads TGTGCCAGCAGCCAAGACCTCAGGACCTCCTACAATGAGCAGTTCTTC. It yields the protein CASSQDLRTSYNEQFF.

The gene calls are TRBV19 and TRBJ1-5; D remains unclear. The CDR3 has 15 residues. The V and J ends lost 7 bases and 2 bases respectively, with 15 bases between them. Germline V gene sequence: CDR1 LNHDA, CDR2 SQIVND (reference sequence). CDR3 region: CASTDLGWGNQPQHF. Written as DNA, the CDR3 is TGTGCCAGTACCGATCTGGGATGGGGCAATCAGCCCCAGCATTTT. Together with reference TRBV19 and TRBJ1-5, the CDR3 gives the full variable domain: DGGITQSPKYLFRKEGQNVTLSCEQNLNHDAMYWYRQDPGQGLRLIYYSQIVNDFQKGDIAEGYSVSREKKESFPLTVTSAQKNPTAFYLCASTDLGWGNQPQHFGDGTRLSIL.

This chain links TRBV20-1 with TRBJ2-1; no firm D call. Germline V CDR1 and CDR2: DFQATT, SNEGSKA (reference sequence). Trimming pared 6 bases from V and 7 bases from J, leaving 10 bases between. This CDR3 is built from 11 residues. The DNA for the CDR3 is TGCAGTGCCGAGGCTTTGAATGAGCAGTTCTTC. Its protein is CSAEALNEQFF.

The chain carries TRBV5-4 and TRBJ2-6; D is possibly TRBD1 or TRBD2 (5 bases each). The germline V gene encodes CDR1 SGHNT and CDR2 YYREEE (reference sequence). The CDR3 consists of 15 residues. V lost 6 bases and J 1 base, leaving 11 bases between the germline ends. As DNA, the CDR3 is TGTGCCAGCATTCCTTGGGGGTCTGGGGCCAACGTCCTGACTTTC. Translating gives CASIPWGSGANVLTF.

The gene calls are TRBV5-1 and TRBJ2-1; 7 bases line up with TRBD2. Germline CDR1 and CDR2: SGHRS and YFSETQ. CDR3 size: 16 residues. V shed 3 bases and J 4 bases; nucleotides not matched to a gene: 10. The CDR3: CASSSSWQRGYNEQFF. Written as DNA, the CDR3 is TGCGCCAGCAGCTCCTCTTGGCAGCGGGGTTACAATGAGCAGTTCTTC.

V is TRBV10-2 and J is TRBJ1-1; weak D call: TRBD1 (6 bases). V dropped 6 bases and J dropped 1 base, with 6 bases sitting between them. Germline V lookup: CDR1 WSHSY, CDR2 SAAADI. The CDR3 runs to 12 residues. The CDR3 reads CASRQGNTEAFF. As DNA, the CDR3 is TGCGCCAGCAGACAGGGGAACACTGAAGCTTTCTTT.

This clone appeared a few times. The chain has TRBV5-1 and TRBJ2-7, with D maybe TRBD2 (6 bases). This CDR3 is built from 14 residues. The ends were cut back, 4 bases at V and 5 bases at J, with 16 bases in the middle. CDR1 is SGHRS and CDR2 is YFSETQ in the germline V gene. The CDR3 DNA reads TGCGCCAGCAGCCCCGGGACTCGCCCCCACGAGCAGTACTTC. This translates into CASSPGTRPHEQYF. Together with reference TRBV5-1 and TRBJ2-7, the CDR3 gives the full variable domain: KAGVTQTPRYLIKTRGQQVTLSCSPISGHRSVSWYQQTPGQGLQFLFEYFSETQRNKGNFPGRFSGRQFSNSRSEMNVSTLELGDSALYLCASSPGTRPHEQYFGPGTRLTVT.

Only a few counts were recorded for this clone. This chain connects TRBV28 to TRBJ2-2; D is possibly TRBD2 (7 bases). There are 16 residues in the CDR3. The V gene's germline CDR1 is MDHEN and CDR2 SYDVKM. Trimming shortened V by 2 bases and J by 1 base, and 11 bases separated the two germline ends. Written as DNA, the CDR3 is TGTGCCAGCAGTTTACGGGGGGCCCAGAACACCGGGGAGCTGTTTTTT. Translating gives CASSLRGAQNTGELFF.

This clone was observed a handful of times. This sequence joins TRBV9 and TRBJ2-1; D may be TRBD1 (5 bases). Trimming removed 6 bases at V and 2 bases at J, with 15 bases between. The CDR3 has 15 amino acids. CDR1 and CDR2 (germline): SGDLS, YYNGEE. The CDR3 DNA follows: TGTGCCAGCACCCCGGACATAAAACCCTACAATGAGCAGTTCTTC. This codes for CASTPDIKPYNEQFF.

This clone was picked up a small number of times. The chain combines TRBV11-2 with TRBJ1-1, with TRBD1 matching over 8 bases. Germline lookup yields CDR1 SGHAT and CDR2 FQNNGV. After removal of 0 bases from V and 5 bases from J, the junction contained 2 bases not matched to a gene. CDR3 length: 14 amino acids. The CDR3 protein is CASSLDRGRTEAFF. CDR3 bases: TGTGCCAGCAGCTTAGACAGGGGGCGGACTGAAGCTTTCTTT.

The V call is TRBV5-1, the J call TRBJ2-2, with D maybe TRBD1 (6 bases). The V end lost 0 bases, the J end lost 7 bases, and 16 bases lay between the germline ends. Germline lookup yields CDR1 SGHRS and CDR2 YFSETQ. The length of the CDR3 is 16 residues. The chain's CDR3 is CASSLGTRGSFGELFF. The CDR3 DNA is TGCGCCAGCAGCTTGGGTACCAGGGGATCCTTCGGGGAGCTGTTTTTT.

The genes are TRBV29-1 and TRBJ2-5; 7 bases fit TRBD2. The germline V gene has CDR1 SQVTM and CDR2 ANQGSEA. The CDR3 has 13 amino acids. Trimming at V came to 0 bases and at J to 2 bases, leaving 0 bases not matched to a gene. Written as DNA, the CDR3 is TGCAGCGTTGAAGAGGGGGGGCAAGAGACCCAGTACTTC. It codes for CSVEEGGQETQYF. Filled out from reference TRBV29-1 and TRBJ2-5, the complete variable domain reads SAVISQKPSRDICQRGTSLTIQCQVDSQVTMMFWYRQQPGQSLTLIATANQGSEATYESGFVIDKFPISRPNLTFSTLTVSNMSPEDSSIYLCSVEEGGQETQYFGPGTRLLVL.

The V call is TRBV6-6, the J call TRBJ2-7; D not resolved. Per germline, CDR1 MNHNY and CDR2 SVGAGI (reference sequence). CDR3 size: 15 residues. V was shortened by 5 bases and J by 4 bases, with 18 bases between the two germline ends. The CDR3 DNA reads as TGTGCCAGCAGTCCCCTTGGGGTAAGGAGTTACGAGCAGTACTTC. Protein sequence: CASSPLGVRSYEQYF.

The V gene is TRBV7-9, the J gene TRBJ1-4; 7 nucleotides match TRBD1. The trim removed 6 bases at V and 2 bases at J, leaving 15 bases unmatched. Germline CDR1 SEHNR, CDR2 FQNEAQ (reference sequence). The CDR3 has 18 residues. CDR3 sequence reads: CASRPSGRGRRTNEKLFF. CDR3 DNA: TGTGCCAGCAGACCTAGCGGGAGGGGGCGAAGGACTAATGAAAAACTGTTTTTT.

The chain combines TRBV14 with TRBJ1-1, with TRBD1 as a possible D gene (5 bases). The germline CDR1 and CDR2 sequences are SGHDN and FVKESK. The CDR3 sequence is 16 residues long. The V and J ends lost 1 base and 0 bases respectively, with 12 bases between them. CDR3 amino acids: CASSQVQGGMNTEAFF. DNA for the CDR3: TGTGCCAGCAGCCAAGTTCAGGGAGGTATGAACACTGAAGCTTTCTTT.

V and J are TRBV6-1 and TRBJ1-3, with 7 bases that match TRBD1. With V trimmed by 4 bases and J by 7 bases, 7 bases remained unmatched. CDR3 length: 14 amino acids. The germline V gene encodes CDR1 MNHNS and CDR2 SASEGT. For the CDR3, the DNA is TGTGCCAGCAGTGTCGTGGAGGGGGCCAACACCATATATTTT. Translation: CASSVVEGANTIYF.